The 30 T cell receptor beta chains listed next were all sequenced from one sample in a study of cytomegalovirus exposure and HLA in healthy donors. The PCR was carried out with 60 Vbeta primers and 13 Jbeta primers. Clones were read by immunoSEQ multiplex PCR, and TCRdb kept only the in-frame ones, dropping some. The sample lists 85,000 to 110,000 clones; approximately 73% were seen once. The sequenced sample was PBMCs. The receptors here all came from a young woman in good health and CMV-seropositive.

The table lists this clone with a few counts. V is TRBV19 and J is TRBJ1-5; 10 nucleotides agree with TRBD1. This CDR3 is 15 amino acids long. With 5 bases clipped from V and 8 bases from J, the junction kept 9 bases outside the gene matches. Per the germline V gene, CDR1 is LNHDA and CDR2 is SQIVND (reference sequence). The CDR3 DNA follows: TGTGCCAGTAGTTCGGACAGGGGGTTTTTGGAGCCCCAGCATTTT. This sequence encodes CASSSDRGFLEPQHF.

As regards this clone: The junction differs from germline at one of its ends, possibly a read error. The rearrangement uses TRBV30 and TRBJ2-2, with D possibly matching TRBD2 (7 bases). The CDR3 has 15 residues. Per the germline V gene, CDR1 is GTSNPN and CDR2 is SVGIG (reference sequence). The CDR3 bases are TGTGCCTGGACCTGGGTAGAGGGGGGGACCGGGGGGCTGTTTTTT. It is translated as CAWTWVEGGTGGLFF.

Turning to this clone: One end of the junction is discordant with germline, which a read error may explain. The V call is TRBV19, the J call TRBJ2-3; D possibly corresponds to TRBD2 (6 bases). CDR3 size: 15 residues. In germline, CDR1 is LNHDA, CDR2 SQIVND (reference sequence). CDR3 region: CASSRRGGATDTQYF. The CDR3 bases are TGTGCCAGCAGTAGAAGGGGCGGGGCCACAGATACGCAGTATTTT.

This clone has just one count. The chain has TRBV10-3 and TRBJ2-3, with D unresolved. Germline V gene sequence: CDR1 ENHRY, CDR2 SYGVKD. Trimming stripped 8 bases from V and 4 bases from J, with 10 bases between. This CDR3 has 12 amino acids. The CDR3 region is CAISPNADTQYF. In DNA, the CDR3 is TGTGCCATCTCCCCAAATGCAGATACGCAGTATTTT.

V gene TRBV5-8 combines with J gene TRBJ1-2, with a weak D call TRBD1 (6 bases). This CDR3 comprises 14 residues. Per germline, CDR1 SGHTS and CDR2 YDEGEE. V gave up 0 bases and J gave up 4 bases, with 10 bases separating them. The CDR3 region has the DNA TGTGCCAGCAGCTTGGCCAGGGGACCCTATGGCTACACCTTC. Translating gives CASSLARGPYGYTF.

The chain uses TRBV2 and TRBJ2-2; D is perhaps TRBD1 (5 bases). V lost 6 bases and J 4 bases, leaving 15 bases between the germline ends. The CDR3 totals 15 residues. Germline lookup yields CDR1 SNHLY and CDR2 FYNNEI. The CDR3 region is CASRADSVPTGELFF. The CDR3 nucleotides are TGTGCCAGCAGGGCCGACAGTGTTCCCACCGGGGAGCTGTTTTTT.

Only a few counts were recorded for this clone. The chain couples TRBV7-9 to TRBJ1-2; D not resolved. This CDR3 comprises 14 residues. Germline loops: CDR1 SEHNR, CDR2 FQNEAQ (reference sequence). V lost 1 base to trimming and J lost 2 bases, with 8 bases between them. The CDR3 region is CASSLGSGNYGYTF. CDR3 nucleotide sequence: TGTGCCAGCAGCTTAGGGTCGGGGAACTATGGCTACACCTTC. The full variable domain, rest sourced from reference TRBV7-9 and TRBJ1-2, is DTGVSQNPRHKITKRGQNVTFRCDPISEHNRLYWYRQTLGQGPEFLTYFQNEAQLEKSRLLSDRFSAERPKGSFSTLEIQRTEQGDSAMYLCASSLGSGNYGYTFGSGTRLTVV.

The chain couples TRBV14 to TRBJ2-7; 7 nucleotides line up with TRBD1. Germline V lookup: CDR1 SGHDN, CDR2 FVKESK. This CDR3 contains 15 residues. Losses at the gene ends were 4 bases for V and 1 base for J; bases not matched to a gene: 7. CDR3 amino acids: CASSRDRVTSYEQYF. The CDR3 DNA reads TGTGCCAGCAGCCGAGACAGGGTTACTTCCTACGAGCAGTACTTC.

The chain uses TRBV7-9 and TRBJ2-1; D is possibly TRBD2 (6 bases). The CDR3 spans 12 residues. Germline V gives CDR1 SEHNR, CDR2 FQNEAQ (reference sequence). Trimming removed 1 base at V and 15 bases at J, with 13 bases between. The CDR3 DNA follows: TGTGCCAGCAGCTTAGAAACTACCGGGGGGTTCTTC. Amino acids: CASSLETTGGFF.

This clone was seen a handful of times. The chain is built from TRBV6-1 and TRBJ2-1, with 9 bases identical to TRBD2. Germline loops: CDR1 MNHNS, CDR2 SASEGT. The ends lost 3 bases at V and 4 bases at J; junction bases unmatched: 10. This CDR3 is built from 17 residues. Written as DNA, the CDR3 is TGTGCCAGCAGTGAGACTAGCGGCCCCGTTATATACAATGAGCAGTTCTTC. This gives the protein CASSETSGPVIYNEQFF.

The rearrangement links TRBV5-4 to TRBJ2-5, with 7 positions matching TRBD2. The junction had 9 bases not matched to a gene; V was cut back by 5 bases and J by 5 bases. The CDR3 consists of 14 residues. Germline CDR1 is SGHNT and CDR2 is YYREEE (reference sequence). DNA for the CDR3: TGTGCCAGCAGTTTTTTTAGCGGGCGGGAGACCCAGTACTTC. It translates to CASSFFSGRETQYF.

V is TRBV5-6 and J is TRBJ1-1; 12 bases agree with TRBD1. CDR3 length: 17 residues. The V gene end was trimmed by 4 bases and the J gene end by 4 bases; junction bases not matched to a gene: 11. Germline V lookup: CDR1 SGHDT, CDR2 YYEEEE. The CDR3 bases are TGTGCCAGCAGCCCGGGGACAGGGGGCGCTTCGGGCACTGAAGCTTTCTTT. Translation: CASSPGTGGASGTEAFF. The variable domain in full, completed from reference TRBV5-6 and TRBJ1-1, reads DAGVTQSPTHLIKTRGQQVTLRCSPKSGHDTVSWYQQALGQGPQFIFQYYEEEERQRGNFPDRFSGHQFPNYSSELNVNALLLGDSALYLCASSPGTGGASGTEAFFGQGTRLTVV.

This clone was observed a handful of times. The rearrangement joins TRBV5-1 to TRBJ2-7, with 8 bases lining up with TRBD1. CDR1 SGHRS and CDR2 YFSETQ come from the germline V gene. The CDR3 extends over 15 amino acids. Unmatched junction bases numbered 12, after V lost 5 bases and J lost 5 bases. The chain's CDR3 is CASSPRQGIGNEQYF. The DNA for the CDR3 is TGCGCCAGCAGTCCTCGACAGGGGATCGGGAACGAGCAGTACTTC.

The rearrangement joins TRBV14 to TRBJ1-2; a possible D gene is TRBD1 (5 bases). The germline V gene encodes CDR1 SGHDN and CDR2 FVKESK. The V gene lost 0 bases and the J gene lost 4 bases, with 12 bases spanning the gap. CDR3 length: 15 residues. This CDR3 is CASSQDDSIRYGYTF. CDR3 sequence (DNA): TGTGCCAGCAGCCAAGATGACAGTATACGCTATGGCTACACCTTC.

This chain links TRBV5-1 with TRBJ2-7; TRBD1 aligns across 9 bases. CDR3 length equals 14 residues. In germline, CDR1 is SGHRS, CDR2 YFSETQ. V shed 6 bases, J shed 0 bases, and the junction held 4 bases outside the gene matches. The CDR3 sequence is CASTTGGLSYEQYF. The CDR3 nucleotides are TGCGCCAGCACTACAGGGGGCCTCTCCTACGAGCAGTACTTC.

V usage is TRBV6-5 and J usage is TRBJ2-1; tentatively, D is TRBD1 (5 bases). V was pared by 5 bases and J by 5 bases, with 10 bases between. CDR3 length: 13 amino acids. Germline CDR1 reads MNHEY; CDR2 reads SVGAGI. The DNA for the CDR3 is TGTGCCAGCAGTCTTATCAGGGACAATGAGCAGTTCTTC. Its translation is CASSLIRDNEQFF.

The CDR3 protein is CAWTRQGETQYF. The CDR3, as DNA: TGTGCCTGGACCCGACAGGGGGAGACCCAGTACTTC. The chain combines TRBV30 with TRBJ2-5; the match to TRBD1 covers 8 bases. Trimming took 4 bases from V and 5 from J; bases not matched to a gene: 3. This CDR3 comprises 12 residues. Germline lookup yields CDR1 GTSNPN and CDR2 SVGIG (reference sequence).

The chain is built from TRBV28 and TRBJ1-2; TRBD1 agrees at 7 bases. The CDR3 extends over 14 amino acids. V shed 2 bases, J shed 5 bases, and the junction held 5 bases outside the gene matches. Germline CDR1 MDHEN, CDR2 SYDVKM. CDR3 sequence (DNA): TGTGCCAGCAGTTTAAGGGGGCTTGGGTATGGCTACACCTTC. It is translated as CASSLRGLGYGYTF.

The chain recombines TRBV13 with TRBJ2-7, with 7 bases matching TRBD2. The CDR3 has 14 residues. CDR1 is PRHDT, CDR2 FYEKMQ, per germline (reference sequence). V gave up 1 base and J gave up 3 bases; unmatched junction bases: 3. CDR3 amino acids: CASSLAGGLYEQYF. The CDR3 DNA reads TGTGCCAGCAGCTTAGCGGGGGGTCTCTACGAGCAGTACTTC.

The V and J genes are TRBV5-6 and TRBJ2-1; TRBD2 might be the D (7 bases). Deletions cut 3 bases from V and 9 bases from J, with 13 bases between. This CDR3 region has 13 residues. Germline values: CDR1 SGHDT, CDR2 YYEEEE. CDR3: CASSSLGGGEQFF. Written as DNA, the CDR3 is TGTGCCAGCAGCTCCTTAGGGGGGGGTGAGCAGTTCTTC.

The CDR3 protein is CASSSGGNYGYTF. DNA of the CDR3: TGTGCCAGCAGCTCCGGGGGGAACTATGGCTACACCTTC. The chain has TRBV7-6 and TRBJ1-2, with D maybe TRBD1 (5 bases). Germline CDR1 reads SGHVS; CDR2 reads FNYEAQ. The CDR3 contains 13 residues. The V gene lost 4 bases and the J gene lost 2 bases, with 8 bases spanning the gap.

The V gene is TRBV29-1, the J gene TRBJ1-2; 7 bases align to TRBD1. This CDR3 is built from 10 residues. The ends lost 6 bases at V and 8 bases at J; junction bases unmatched: 3. Germline CDR1 SQVTM, CDR2 ANQGSEA. The CDR3 spells CSVRQGGYTF. CDR3 nucleotide sequence: TGCAGCGTCCGACAGGGAGGCTACACCTTC.

This clone appeared once. This chain uses TRBV6-5 with TRBJ2-7; 9 bases map to TRBD1. J gave up 2 bases and V 2 bases, and 4 bases lay outside the gene matches. The CDR3 has 15 amino acids. Germline assignment: CDR1 MNHEY and CDR2 SVGAGI. In nucleotides, the CDR3 is TGTGCCAGCAGTTACACAGGGGGCCTCACCTACGAGCAGTACTTC. Translating gives CASSYTGGLTYEQYF.

The genes are TRBV18 and TRBJ1-3; maybe TRBD1 (5 bases). The CDR3 sequence is 13 residues long. With 2 bases removed from V and 7 bases from J, the gap between germline ends came to 9 bases. The V gene's germline CDR1 is KGHSH and CDR2 LQKENI. This CDR3 is CASSPGASNTIYF. The CDR3 DNA sequence: TGTGCCAGCTCACCAGGGGCAAGTAACACCATATATTTT.

This sequence joins TRBV27 and TRBJ1-2; a possible D gene is TRBD1 (5 bases). The CDR3 consists of 13 residues. With 6 bases removed from V and 3 bases from J, the gap between germline ends came to 11 bases. Germline V CDR1 and CDR2: MNHEY, SMNVEV (reference sequence). The CDR3 DNA reads TGTGCCAGCAGCCGACAGCCTCACTATGGCTACACCTTC. It yields the protein CASSRQPHYGYTF.

The gene calls are TRBV13 and TRBJ2-1; TRBD1 agrees at 7 bases. The J segment lost 7 bases and the V segment lost 5 bases, leaving 8 bases of the junction unmatched. CDR3 length: 14 amino acids. Germline V gene lookup returns CDR1 PRHDT and CDR2 FYEKMQ (reference sequence). The CDR3 nucleotides read TGTGCCAGCAGCCGACAGGGATTTTTTAATGAGCAGTTCTTC. Translating gives CASSRQGFFNEQFF.

This rearrangement joins TRBV29-1 to TRBJ1-1; 12 bases map to TRBD1. V gave up 0 bases and J gave up 1 base; unmatched junction bases: 6. In germline, CDR1 is SQVTM, CDR2 ANQGSEA. The CDR3 extends over 17 amino acids. CDR3 sequence reads: CSVEEGGQGAANTEAFF. CDR3 sequence (DNA): TGCAGCGTTGAAGAAGGGGGACAGGGGGCCGCGAACACTGAAGCTTTCTTT.

The chain couples TRBV5-1 to TRBJ1-2; D gene uncertain. Germline CDR1 and CDR2: SGHRS and YFSETQ. V lost 7 bases and J lost 2, with 9 bases in between. CDR3 length: 12 residues. CDR3 nucleotide sequence: TGCGCCAGCGCGGCGGAGAACTATGGCTACACCTTC. This gives the protein CASAAENYGYTF.

This clone has more than one count but fewer than ten. The rearrangement uses TRBV5-1 and TRBJ2-7, with a possible D match to TRBD1 (6 bases). V was trimmed by 0 bases and J by 6 bases, leaving 19 bases between them. The CDR3 has 16 amino acids. CDR1 is SGHRS and CDR2 is YFSETQ in the germline V gene. CDR3 in amino acids: CASSLEPGHRRPEQYF. DNA of the CDR3: TGCGCCAGCAGCTTGGAACCGGGACATAGGAGACCCGAGCAGTACTTC. Variable domain in full (rest from reference TRBV5-1 and TRBJ2-7): KAGVTQTPRYLIKTRGQQVTLSCSPISGHRSVSWYQQTPGQGLQFLFEYFSETQRNKGNFPGRFSGRQFSNSRSEMNVSTLELGDSALYLCASSLEPGHRRPEQYFGPGTRLTVT.

The genes are TRBV11-2 and TRBJ1-3, with 9 nucleotides matching TRBD1. Germline V gene sequence: CDR1 SGHAT, CDR2 FQNNGV. The J segment lost 4 bases and the V segment lost 6 bases, leaving 19 bases of the junction unmatched. This CDR3 has 19 residues. CDR3 sequence: CASSLPRGTGHNIGNTIYF. The CDR3 nucleotides are TGTGCCAGCAGTCTACCGAGAGGGACAGGGCATAATATCGGAAACACCATATATTTT. The full variable domain, with the rest looked up from reference TRBV11-2 and TRBJ1-3, is EAGVAQSPRYKIIEKRQSVAFWCNPISGHATLYWYQQILGQGPKLLIQFQNNGVVDDSQLPKDRFSAERLKGVDSTLKIQPAKLEDSAVYLCASSLPRGTGHNIGNTIYFGEGSWLTVV.